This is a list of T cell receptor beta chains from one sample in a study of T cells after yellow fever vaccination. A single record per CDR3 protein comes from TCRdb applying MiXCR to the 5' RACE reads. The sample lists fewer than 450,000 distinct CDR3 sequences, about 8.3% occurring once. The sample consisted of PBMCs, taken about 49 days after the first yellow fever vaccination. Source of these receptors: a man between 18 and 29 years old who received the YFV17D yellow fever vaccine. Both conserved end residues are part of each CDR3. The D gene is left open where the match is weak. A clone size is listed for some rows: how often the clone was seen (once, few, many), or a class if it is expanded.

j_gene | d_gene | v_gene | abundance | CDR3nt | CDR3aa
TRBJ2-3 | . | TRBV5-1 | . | TGCGCCAGCAGCTTGGACGACTTGGATACGCAGTATTTT | CASSLDDLDTQYF
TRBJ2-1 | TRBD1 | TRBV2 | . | TGTGCCAGCACCCCGGGACAGGGGTTCTATGAGCAGTTCTTC | CASTPGQGFYEQFF
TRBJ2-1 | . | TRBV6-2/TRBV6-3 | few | TGTGCCAGCAGTTACTCCGGGAGCAATGAGCAGTTCTTC | CASSYSGSNEQFF
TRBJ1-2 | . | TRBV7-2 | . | TGTGCCAGCAGCTCGCAGAGCGTAGGCCACTATGGCTACACCTTC | CASSSQSVGHYGYTF
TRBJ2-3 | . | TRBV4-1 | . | TGCGCCAGCAGCCAATCCAGCCCCCCGGATACGCAGTATTTT | CASSQSSPPDTQYF
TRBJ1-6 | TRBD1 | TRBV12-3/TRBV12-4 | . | TGTGCCAGCAGTTCGACCCGGGACAGGGCTGCACCCCTCCACTTT | CASSSTRDRAAPLHF
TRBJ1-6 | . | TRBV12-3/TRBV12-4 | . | TGTGCCAGCAGTACATCGTGGCCCCTCGAGGATTCACCCCTCCACTTT | CASSTSWPLEDSPLHF
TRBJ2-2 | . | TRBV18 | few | TGTGCCAGCTCACCAGTACAGGGAAGGACCGGGGAGCTGTTTTTT | CASSPVQGRTGELFF
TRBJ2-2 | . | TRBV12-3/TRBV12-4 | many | TGCGCCAGCAGCTTGGGGGCGGCGAACACCGGGGAGCTGTTTTTT | CASSLGAANTGELFF
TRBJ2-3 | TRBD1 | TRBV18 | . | TGTGCCAGCTCACCACCCGCCGGGACAGGGATCACAGATACGCAGTATTTT | CASSPPAGTGITDTQYF
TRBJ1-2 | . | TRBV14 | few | TGTGCCAGCAGCCAACGGAAGACCGCTAACTATGGCTACACCTTC | CASSQRKTANYGYTF
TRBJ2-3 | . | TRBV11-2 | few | TGTGCCAGCAGGCTCGGGCTGGGCACAGATACGCAGTATTTT | CASRLGLGTDTQYF
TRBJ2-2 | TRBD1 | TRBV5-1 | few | TGCGCCAGCAGAAGCCGCCGGGACAGGGTTTCCGGGGAGCTGTTTTTT | CASRSRRDRVSGELFF
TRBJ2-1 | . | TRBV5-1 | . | TGCGCCAGCAGCTTTGGGGACCTGACAAAAAATTACAATGAGCAGTTCTTC | CASSFGDLTKNYNEQFF
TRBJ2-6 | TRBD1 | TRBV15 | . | TGTGCCACCAGCCCCCCTGGGACAGGGGGCTTTTCTGGGGCCAACGTCCTGACTTTC | CATSPPGTGGFSGANVLTF
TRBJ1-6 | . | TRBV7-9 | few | TGTGCCAGCAGCCAAGTCCCGGGACATTCTTCACCCCTCCACTTT | CASSQVPGHSSPLHF
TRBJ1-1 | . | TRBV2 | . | TGTGCCAGCAGTGGAAAGGGTTTAGTTGACACTGAAGCTTTCTTT | CASSGKGLVDTEAFF
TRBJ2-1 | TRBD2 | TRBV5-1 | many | TGCGCCAGCAGCCGGGGGGGTACCTACAATGAGCAGTTCTTC | CASSRGGTYNEQFF
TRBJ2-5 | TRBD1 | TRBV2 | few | TGTGCCACCGAGAGGGACAGCCAAGAGACCCAGTACTTC | CATERDSQETQYF
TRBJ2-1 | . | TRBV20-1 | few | TGCAGTGCTAGCGCCCACTCCTACAATGAGCAGTTCTTC | CSASAHSYNEQFF
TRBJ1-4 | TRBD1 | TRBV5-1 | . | TGCGCCAGCAGCCTCGGGACAGGGGACAAAAAACTGTTTTTT | CASSLGTGDKKLFF
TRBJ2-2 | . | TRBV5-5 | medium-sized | TGTGCCAGCAGCTTGGCTCCGGCAGGGGCCGGGGAGCTGTTTTTT | CASSLAPAGAGELFF
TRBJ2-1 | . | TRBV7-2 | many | TGTGCCAGCAGACCTCCTGCGGGGCTGGGGCGCTCCTACAATGAGCAGTTCTTC | CASRPPAGLGRSYNEQFF
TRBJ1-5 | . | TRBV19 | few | TGTGCCAGTAGTATGGTGGCAGGGCTTCAGCCCCAGCATTTT | CASSMVAGLQPQHF
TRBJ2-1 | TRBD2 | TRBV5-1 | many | TGCGCCACCTGCCCCAATAGCGGGACCGAGCAGTTCTTC | CATCPNSGTEQFF
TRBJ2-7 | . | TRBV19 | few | TGTGCCAGTAGTAGCGACCTCACCTACGAGCAGTACTTC | CASSSDLTYEQYF
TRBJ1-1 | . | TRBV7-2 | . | TGTGCCAGCGGAAACGTGGGATGGGAAAACACTGAAGCTTTCTTT | CASGNVGWENTEAFF
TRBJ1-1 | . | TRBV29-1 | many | TGCAGCGTTCATCCCCCCGGACCGATAAACACTGAAGCTTTCTTT | CSVHPPGPINTEAFF
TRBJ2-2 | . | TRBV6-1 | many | TGTGCCAGCAGTGTCACTAACACCGGGGAGCTGTTTTTT | CASSVTNTGELFF
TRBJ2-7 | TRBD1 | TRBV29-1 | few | TGCAGCGTTGAAGCCGTGGACAGGGGATACGAGCAGTACTTC | CSVEAVDRGYEQYF
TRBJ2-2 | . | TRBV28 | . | TGTGCCAGCAGTTTAGGAGGGTTATACACCGGGGAGCTGTTTTTT | CASSLGGLYTGELFF
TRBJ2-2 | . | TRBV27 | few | TGTGCCAGCAGTGCCTTCGGGGCCACCGGGGAGCTGTTTTTT | CASSAFGATGELFF
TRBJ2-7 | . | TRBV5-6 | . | TGTGCCAGCAGCTTGATAGGGGACGAGCAGTACTTC | CASSLIGDEQYF
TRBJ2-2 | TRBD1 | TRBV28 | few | TGTGCCAGCAGTAGACCCGACAGGGAAGCCGGGGAGCTGTTTTTT | CASSRPDREAGELFF
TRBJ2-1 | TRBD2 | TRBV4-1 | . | TGCGCCAGCTCTCCGGGACTAGCCTACAATGATGAGCAGTTCTTC | CASSPGLAYNDEQFF
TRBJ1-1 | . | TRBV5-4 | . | TGTGCCAGCAACTTTGGGAGGGGTGAAGCTTTCTTT | CASNFGRGEAFF
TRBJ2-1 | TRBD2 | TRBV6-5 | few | TGTGCCAGCAGTTATCAGATAATGGGGGGGGGTGAGCAGTTCTTC | CASSYQIMGGGEQFF
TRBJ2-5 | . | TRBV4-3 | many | TGCGCCAGCAGCCAAGGGGGGTCGGGTGCGGAGACCCAGTACTTC | CASSQGGSGAETQYF
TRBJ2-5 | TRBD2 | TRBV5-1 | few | TGCGCCAGCAGCTTGGGGACTAGCGGGGGTGAGACCCAGTACTTC | CASSLGTSGGETQYF
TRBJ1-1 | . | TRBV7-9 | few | TGTGCCAGCAGCTTGGGGGAAACTGAAGCTTTCTTT | CASSLGETEAFF
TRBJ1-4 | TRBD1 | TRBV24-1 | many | TGTGCCACCTTGAATGGGGACAGGGGCTGTGAAAAACTGTTTTTT | CATLNGDRGCEKLFF
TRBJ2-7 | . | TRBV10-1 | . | TGCGCCAGCAGTGAGGGGGCTTTGTCCTACGAGCAGTACTTC | CASSEGALSYEQYF
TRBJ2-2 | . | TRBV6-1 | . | TGTGCCAGCAGGAAACTAGTGCCCGGGGAGCTGTTTTTT | CASRKLVPGELFF
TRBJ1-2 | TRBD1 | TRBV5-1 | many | TGCGCCAGCAGCCCGGGACAGGAAAACTATGGCTACACCTTC | CASSPGQENYGYTF
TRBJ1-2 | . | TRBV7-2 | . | TGTGCCAGCAGCGCCAGGGACCGGGCGAACTATGGCTACACCTTC | CASSARDRANYGYTF
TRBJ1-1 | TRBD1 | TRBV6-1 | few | TGTGCCAGCAGCCCACCATACCGGGACAGGGGGCGTGGGAACACTGAAGCTTTCTTT | CASSPPYRDRGRGNTEAFF
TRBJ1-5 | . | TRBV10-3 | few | TGTGCCATCAGTGAGAGGGGATTTAATGAGCCCCAGCATTTT | CAISERGFNEPQHF
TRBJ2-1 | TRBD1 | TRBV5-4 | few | TGTGCCAGCAGCTTTTCGGCCAGGGGGTTCTACAATGAGCAGTTCTTC | CASSFSARGFYNEQFF
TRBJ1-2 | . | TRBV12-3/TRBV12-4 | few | TGTGCCAGCAGTTTAGGGCGCGGGAAGTATGGCTACACCTTC | CASSLGRGKYGYTF
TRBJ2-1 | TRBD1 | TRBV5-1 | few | TGCGCCAGCAGCAGCCCCTGGACAGGGGGCAAAAATGAGCAGTTCTTC | CASSSPWTGGKNEQFF
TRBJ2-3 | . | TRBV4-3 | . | TGCGCCAGCAGCAAAGATCATGTAGGCACAGATACGCAGTATTTT | CASSKDHVGTDTQYF
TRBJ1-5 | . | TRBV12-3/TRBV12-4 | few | TGTGCCAGTCAGCCGCCGGATCAGCCCCAGCATTTT | CASQPPDQPQHF
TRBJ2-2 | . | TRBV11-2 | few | TGTGCCAGCAGCTGGGGACTCACCGGGGAGCTGTTTTTT | CASSWGLTGELFF
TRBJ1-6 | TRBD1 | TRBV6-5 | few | TGTGCCAGCAGTTACGGGGACAGGGGCCTTTCCTATAATTCACCCCTCCGCTTT | CASSYGDRGLSYNSPLRF
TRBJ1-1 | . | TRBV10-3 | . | TGTGCCATCAGTGAGTCCCGAGGGACGACTGAAGCTTTCTTT | CAISESRGTTEAFF
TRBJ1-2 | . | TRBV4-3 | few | TGCGCCAGCAGCCAAGTTTACAGACTTAACTATGGCTACACCTTC | CASSQVYRLNYGYTF
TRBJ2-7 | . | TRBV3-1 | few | TGTGCCAGCAGTCGAACGGACGGGACCTACGAGCAGTACTTC | CASSRTDGTYEQYF
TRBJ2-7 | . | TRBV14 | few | TGTGCCAGCAGCCCTGGATCGAGCGAGCAGTACTTC | CASSPGSSEQYF
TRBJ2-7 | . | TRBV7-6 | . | TGTGCCAGCAGCTTAAATCGGCAGGACTACGAGCAGTACTTC | CASSLNRQDYEQYF